This paragraph covers one TCR beta chain sequence. The method was immunoSEQ multiplex PCR; TCRdb's version includes in-frame clones alone and lacks a portion of them. This table has 150,000 to 200,000 clones, around 94% appearing once. These data are taken from a study of T cell responses to AZD1222 COVID-19 vaccine. On the study more broadly: Some second doses came at about 4 weeks and others at about 12 weeks; these were pooled.

CDR1 is MNHEY and CDR2 is SVGAGI in the germline V gene. Trimming stripped 0 bases from V and 4 bases from J, with 12 bases between. This CDR3 has 15 amino acids. The TCR comes from an adult in good health. J is TRBJ2-5 and V is TRBV6-5; D tentatively fits TRBD1 or TRBD2 (6 bases each). The specimen was peripheral blood, collected on day 0 of AZD1222 vaccination. The CDR3 loop reads CASSYSHGGGETQYF. For the CDR3, the DNA is TGTGCCAGCAGTTACTCGCACGGAGGGGGAGAGACCCAGTACTTC.